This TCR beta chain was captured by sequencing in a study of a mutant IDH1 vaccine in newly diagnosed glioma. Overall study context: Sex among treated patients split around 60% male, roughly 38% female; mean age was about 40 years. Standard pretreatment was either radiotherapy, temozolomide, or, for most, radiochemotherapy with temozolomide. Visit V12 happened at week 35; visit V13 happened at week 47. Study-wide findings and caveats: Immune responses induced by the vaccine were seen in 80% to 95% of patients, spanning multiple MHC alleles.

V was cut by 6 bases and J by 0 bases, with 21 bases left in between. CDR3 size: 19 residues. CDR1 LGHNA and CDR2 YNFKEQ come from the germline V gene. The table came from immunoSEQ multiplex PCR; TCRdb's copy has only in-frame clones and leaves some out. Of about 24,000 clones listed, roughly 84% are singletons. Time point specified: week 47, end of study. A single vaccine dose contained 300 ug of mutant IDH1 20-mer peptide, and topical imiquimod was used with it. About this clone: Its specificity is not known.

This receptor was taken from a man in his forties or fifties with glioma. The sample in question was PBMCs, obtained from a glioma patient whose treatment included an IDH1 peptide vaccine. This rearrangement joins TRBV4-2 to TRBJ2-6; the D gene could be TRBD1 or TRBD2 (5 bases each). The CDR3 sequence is CASRAGGQGLVSGANVLTF. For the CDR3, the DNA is TGTGCCAGCAGGGCGGGCGGTCAGGGTTTGGTCTCTGGGGCCAACGTCCTGACTTTC.